This TCR beta chain was recovered during a study of T-cell reconstitution after alpha-beta-depleted transplantation in children. This clonotype was observed a few times. The CDR3 is 15 residues long. From germline, CDR1 is SGHDT and CDR2 YYEEEE. Trimming shortened V by 0 bases and J by 1 base, and 10 bases separated the two germline ends. TCRbeta library preparation incorporated unique molecular identifiers. One entry per CDR3 protein results from TCRdb running MiXCR on the PCR reads. This table holds about 610,000 distinct CDR3 sequences, approximately 10% found once. This rearrangement joins TRBV5-6 to TRBJ1-1; TRBD1 might be the D (5 bases). The sequence came from a human donor who donated a stem cell graft to a child with acute myeloid leukemia. The input for sequencing was PBMCs from the stem cell graft donor, taken from the stem cell graft. This CDR3 reads CASSLEVRANTEAFF. As DNA, the CDR3 is TGTGCCAGCAGCTTGGAGGTCAGGGCGAACACTGAAGCTTTCTTT.